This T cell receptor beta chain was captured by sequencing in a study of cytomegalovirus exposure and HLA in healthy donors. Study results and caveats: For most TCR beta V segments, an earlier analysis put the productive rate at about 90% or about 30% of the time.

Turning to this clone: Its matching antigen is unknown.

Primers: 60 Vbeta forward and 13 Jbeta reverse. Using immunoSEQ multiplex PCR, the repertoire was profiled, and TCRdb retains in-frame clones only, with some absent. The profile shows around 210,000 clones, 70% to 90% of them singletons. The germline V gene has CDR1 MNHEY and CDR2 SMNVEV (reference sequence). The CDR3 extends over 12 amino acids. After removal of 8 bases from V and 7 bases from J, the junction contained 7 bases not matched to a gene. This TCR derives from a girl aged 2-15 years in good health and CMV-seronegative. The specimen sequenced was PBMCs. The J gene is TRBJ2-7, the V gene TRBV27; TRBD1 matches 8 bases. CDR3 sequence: CASGQTGDEQYF. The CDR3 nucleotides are TGTGCCAGCGGACAGACAGGGGATGAGCAGTACTTC.